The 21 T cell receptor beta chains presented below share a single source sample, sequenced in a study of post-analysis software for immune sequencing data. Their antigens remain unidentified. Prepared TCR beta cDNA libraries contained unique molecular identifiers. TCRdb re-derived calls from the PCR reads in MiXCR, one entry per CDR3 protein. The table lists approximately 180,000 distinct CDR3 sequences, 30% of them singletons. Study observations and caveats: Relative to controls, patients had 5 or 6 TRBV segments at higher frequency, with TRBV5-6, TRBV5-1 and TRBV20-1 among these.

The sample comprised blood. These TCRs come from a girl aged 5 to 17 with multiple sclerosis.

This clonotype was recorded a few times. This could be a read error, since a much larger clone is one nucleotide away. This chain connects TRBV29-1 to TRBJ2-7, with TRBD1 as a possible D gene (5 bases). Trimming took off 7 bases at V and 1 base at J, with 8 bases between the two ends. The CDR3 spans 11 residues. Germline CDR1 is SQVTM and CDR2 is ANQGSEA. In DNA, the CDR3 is TGCAGCGCTACAGGTTCCTACGAGCAGTACTTC. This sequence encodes CSATGSYEQYF.

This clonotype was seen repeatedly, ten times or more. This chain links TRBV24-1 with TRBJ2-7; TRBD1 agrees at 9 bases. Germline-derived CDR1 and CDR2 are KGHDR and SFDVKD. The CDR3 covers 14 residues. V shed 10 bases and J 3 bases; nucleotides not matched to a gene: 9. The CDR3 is CATNTGTGIYEQYF. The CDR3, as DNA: TGTGCCACGAATACCGGGACAGGGATCTACGAGCAGTACTTC.

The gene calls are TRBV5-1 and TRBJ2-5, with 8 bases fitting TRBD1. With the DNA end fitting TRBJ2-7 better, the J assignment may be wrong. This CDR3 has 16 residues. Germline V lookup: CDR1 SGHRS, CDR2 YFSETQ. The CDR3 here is CASSSGQAATPREQYF. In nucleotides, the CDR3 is TGCGCCAGCAGCTCGGGACAGGCGGCTACCCCTCGCGAGCAGTACTTC.

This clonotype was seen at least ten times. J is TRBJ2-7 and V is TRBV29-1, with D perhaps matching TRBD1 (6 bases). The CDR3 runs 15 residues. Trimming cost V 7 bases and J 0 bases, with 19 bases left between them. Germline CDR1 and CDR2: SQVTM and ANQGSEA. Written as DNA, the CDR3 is TGCAGCGCCATACAGGGCTCGTGGAGCTCCTACGAGCAGTACTTC. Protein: CSAIQGSWSSYEQYF.

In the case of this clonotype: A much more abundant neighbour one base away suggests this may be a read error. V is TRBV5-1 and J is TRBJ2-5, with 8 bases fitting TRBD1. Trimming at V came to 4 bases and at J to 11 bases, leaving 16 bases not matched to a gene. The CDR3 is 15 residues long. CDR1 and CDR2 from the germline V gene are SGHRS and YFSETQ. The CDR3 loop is CASSPHRGILDEQYF. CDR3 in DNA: TGCGCCAGCAGCCCCCACAGGGGGATTCTCGATGAGCAGTACTTC.

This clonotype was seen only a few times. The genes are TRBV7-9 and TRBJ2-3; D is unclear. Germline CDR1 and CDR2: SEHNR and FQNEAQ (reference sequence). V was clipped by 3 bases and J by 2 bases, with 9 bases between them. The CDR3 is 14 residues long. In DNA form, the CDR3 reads TGTGCCAGCAGCTTTTTCGGTTCCACAGATACGCAGTATTTT. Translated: CASSFFGSTDTQYF.

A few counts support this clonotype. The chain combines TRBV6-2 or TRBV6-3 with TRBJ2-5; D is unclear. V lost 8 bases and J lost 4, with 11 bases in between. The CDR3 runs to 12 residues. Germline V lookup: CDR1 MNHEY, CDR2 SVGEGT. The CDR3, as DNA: TGTGCCAGCGCCCGGAGACCAGAGACCCAGTACTTC. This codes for CASARRPETQYF.

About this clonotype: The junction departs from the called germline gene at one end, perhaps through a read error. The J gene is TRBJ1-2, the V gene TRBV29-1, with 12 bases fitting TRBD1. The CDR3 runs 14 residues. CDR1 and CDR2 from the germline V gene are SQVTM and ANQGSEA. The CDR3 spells CSVTGTGGNYGCTF. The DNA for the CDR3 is TGCAGCGTTACCGGGACAGGGGGCAACTATGGCTGCACCTTC. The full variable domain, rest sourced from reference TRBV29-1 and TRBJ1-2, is SAVISQKPSRDICQRGTSLTIQCQVDSQVTMMFWYRQQPGQSLTLIATANQGSEATYESGFVIDKFPISRPNLTFSTLTVSNMSPEDSSIYLCSVTGTGGNYGCTFGSGTRLTVV.

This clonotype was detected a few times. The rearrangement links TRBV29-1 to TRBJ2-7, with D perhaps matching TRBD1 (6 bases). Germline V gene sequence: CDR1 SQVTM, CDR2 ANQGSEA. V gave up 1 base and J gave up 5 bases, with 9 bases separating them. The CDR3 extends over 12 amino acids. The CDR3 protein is CSVEGGPNEQYF. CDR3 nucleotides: TGCAGCGTTGAAGGGGGGCCAAACGAGCAGTACTTC.

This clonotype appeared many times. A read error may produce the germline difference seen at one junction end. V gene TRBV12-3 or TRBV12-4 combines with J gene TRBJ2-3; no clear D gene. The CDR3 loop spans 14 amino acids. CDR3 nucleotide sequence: TGTGCCGGCAGCCCCGCAGCGAGCACAGATACGCAGTATTTT. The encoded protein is CAGSPAASTDTQYF.

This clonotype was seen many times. CDR3 bases: TGTGCCAGCAGCTTAGGGGCGGGCCGCACAGATACGCAGTATTTT. It codes for CASSLGAGRTDTQYF. The rearrangement joins TRBV7-6 to TRBJ2-3; possible D gene TRBD2, 5 bases. Per germline, CDR1 SGHVS and CDR2 FNYEAQ. The CDR3 length is 15 residues. V shed 1 base and J shed 1 base, with 9 bases lying between them.

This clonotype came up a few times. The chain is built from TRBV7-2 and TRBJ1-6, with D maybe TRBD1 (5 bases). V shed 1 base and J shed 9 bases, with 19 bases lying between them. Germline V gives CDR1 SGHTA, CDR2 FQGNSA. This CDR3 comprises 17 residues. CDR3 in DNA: TGTGCCAGCAGCTTAGATTGGTCGGGACCGTGGACTTCACCCCTCCACTTT. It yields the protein CASSLDWSGPWTSPLHF.

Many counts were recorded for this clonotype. The CDR3 loop is CASSPTGGAGLTDTQYF. CDR3 nucleotides: TGTGCCAGCAGCCCGACAGGGGGAGCGGGACTCACAGATACGCAGTATTTT. The V gene is TRBV6-1, the J gene TRBJ2-3, with TRBD1 matching 9 bases. V lost 6 bases to trimming and J lost 2 bases; unmatched junction nucleotides: 12. Germline lookup yields CDR1 MNHNS and CDR2 SASEGT. The CDR3 has 17 amino acids.

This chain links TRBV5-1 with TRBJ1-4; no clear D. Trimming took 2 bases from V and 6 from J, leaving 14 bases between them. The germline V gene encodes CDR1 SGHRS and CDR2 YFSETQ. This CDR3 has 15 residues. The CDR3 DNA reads TGCGCCAGCAGCTTTGTAAGCGACGGGGATGAAAAACTGTTTTTT. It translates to CASSFVSDGDEKLFF.

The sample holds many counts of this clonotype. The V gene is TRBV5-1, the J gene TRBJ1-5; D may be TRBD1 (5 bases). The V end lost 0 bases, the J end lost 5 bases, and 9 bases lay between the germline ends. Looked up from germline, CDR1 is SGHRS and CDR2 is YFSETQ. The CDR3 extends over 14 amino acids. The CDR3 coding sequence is TGCGCCAGCAGCTTGGGGCAGGGCGATCAGCCCCAGCATTTT. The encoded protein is CASSLGQGDQPQHF.

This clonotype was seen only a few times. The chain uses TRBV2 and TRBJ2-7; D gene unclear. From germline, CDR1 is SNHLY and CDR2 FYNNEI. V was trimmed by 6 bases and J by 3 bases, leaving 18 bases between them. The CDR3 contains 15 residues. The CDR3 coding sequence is TGTGCCAGCAGCGGGTTGGGTTATGGAAGCTACGAGCAGTACTTC. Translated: CASSGLGYGSYEQYF.

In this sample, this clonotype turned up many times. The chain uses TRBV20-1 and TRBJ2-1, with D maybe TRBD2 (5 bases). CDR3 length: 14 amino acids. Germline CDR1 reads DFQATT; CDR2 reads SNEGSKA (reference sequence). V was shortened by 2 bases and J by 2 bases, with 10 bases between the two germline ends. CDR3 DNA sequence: TGCAGTGCTAGACCAAGCGGCCCCTACAATGAGCAGTTCTTC. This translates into CSARPSGPYNEQFF.

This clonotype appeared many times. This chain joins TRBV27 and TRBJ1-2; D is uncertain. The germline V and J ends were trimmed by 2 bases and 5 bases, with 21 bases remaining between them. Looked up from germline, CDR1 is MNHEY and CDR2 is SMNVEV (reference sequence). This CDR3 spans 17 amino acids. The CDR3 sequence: CASSLTHWIGGAYGYTF. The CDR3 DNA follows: TGTGCCAGCAGTTTAACTCATTGGATCGGCGGAGCGTATGGCTACACCTTC.

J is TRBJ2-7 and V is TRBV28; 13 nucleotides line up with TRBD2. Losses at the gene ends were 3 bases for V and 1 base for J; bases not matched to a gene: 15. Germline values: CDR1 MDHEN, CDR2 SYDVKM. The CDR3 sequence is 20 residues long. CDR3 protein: CASSFPTSGRTPKTSYEQYF. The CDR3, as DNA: TGTGCCAGCAGTTTTCCGACTAGCGGGAGGACGCCCAAGACTTCCTACGAGCAGTACTTC.

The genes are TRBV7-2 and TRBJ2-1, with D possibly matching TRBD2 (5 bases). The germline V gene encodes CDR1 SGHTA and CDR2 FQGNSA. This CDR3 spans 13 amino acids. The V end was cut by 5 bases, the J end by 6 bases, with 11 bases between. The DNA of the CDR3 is TGTGCCAGCAGCCCCCGGGGTGGCAATGAGCAGTTCTTC. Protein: CASSPRGGNEQFF.

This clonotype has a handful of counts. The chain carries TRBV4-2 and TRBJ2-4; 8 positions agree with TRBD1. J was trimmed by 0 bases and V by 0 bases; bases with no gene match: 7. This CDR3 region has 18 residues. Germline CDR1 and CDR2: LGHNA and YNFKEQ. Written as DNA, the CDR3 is TGTGCCAGCAGCCAAGAGGGGACAGGAACTCTAGCCAAAAACATTCAGTACTTC. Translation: CASSQEGTGTLAKNIQYF.